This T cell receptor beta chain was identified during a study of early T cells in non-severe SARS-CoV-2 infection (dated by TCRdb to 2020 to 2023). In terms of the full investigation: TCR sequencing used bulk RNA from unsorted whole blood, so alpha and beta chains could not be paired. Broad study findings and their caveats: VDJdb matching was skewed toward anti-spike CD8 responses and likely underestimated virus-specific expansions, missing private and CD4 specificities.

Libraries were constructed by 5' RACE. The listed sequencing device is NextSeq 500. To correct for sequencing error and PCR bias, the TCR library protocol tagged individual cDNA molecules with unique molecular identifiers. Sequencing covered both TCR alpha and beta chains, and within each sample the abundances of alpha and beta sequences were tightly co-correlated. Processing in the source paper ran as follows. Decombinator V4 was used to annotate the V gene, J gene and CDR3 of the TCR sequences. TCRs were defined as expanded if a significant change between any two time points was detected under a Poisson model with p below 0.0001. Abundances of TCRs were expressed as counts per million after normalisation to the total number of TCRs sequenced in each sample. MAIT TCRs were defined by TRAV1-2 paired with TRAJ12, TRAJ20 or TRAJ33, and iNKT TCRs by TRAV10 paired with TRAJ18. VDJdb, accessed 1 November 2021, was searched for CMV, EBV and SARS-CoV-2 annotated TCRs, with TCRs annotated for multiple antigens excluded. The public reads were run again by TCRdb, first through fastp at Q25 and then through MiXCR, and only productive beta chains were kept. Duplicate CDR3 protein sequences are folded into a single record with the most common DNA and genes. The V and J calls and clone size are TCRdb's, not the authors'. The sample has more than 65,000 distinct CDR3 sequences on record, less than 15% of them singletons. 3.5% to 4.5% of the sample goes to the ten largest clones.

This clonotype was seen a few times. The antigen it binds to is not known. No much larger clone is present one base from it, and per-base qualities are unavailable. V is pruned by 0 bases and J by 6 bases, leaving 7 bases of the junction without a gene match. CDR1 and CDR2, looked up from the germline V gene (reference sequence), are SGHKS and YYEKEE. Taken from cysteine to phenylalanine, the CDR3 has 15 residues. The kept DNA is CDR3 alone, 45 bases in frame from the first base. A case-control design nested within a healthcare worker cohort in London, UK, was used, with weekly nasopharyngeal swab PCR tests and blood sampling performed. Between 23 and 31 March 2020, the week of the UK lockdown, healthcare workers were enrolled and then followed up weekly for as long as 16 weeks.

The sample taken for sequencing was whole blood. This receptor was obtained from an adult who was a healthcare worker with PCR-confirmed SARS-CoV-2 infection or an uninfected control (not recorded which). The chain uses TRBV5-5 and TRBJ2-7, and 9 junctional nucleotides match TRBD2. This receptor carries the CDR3 CASSLVAGDVIEQYF. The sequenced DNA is TGTGCCAGCAGCTTGGTAGCGGGAGACGTAATCGAGCAGTACTTC.